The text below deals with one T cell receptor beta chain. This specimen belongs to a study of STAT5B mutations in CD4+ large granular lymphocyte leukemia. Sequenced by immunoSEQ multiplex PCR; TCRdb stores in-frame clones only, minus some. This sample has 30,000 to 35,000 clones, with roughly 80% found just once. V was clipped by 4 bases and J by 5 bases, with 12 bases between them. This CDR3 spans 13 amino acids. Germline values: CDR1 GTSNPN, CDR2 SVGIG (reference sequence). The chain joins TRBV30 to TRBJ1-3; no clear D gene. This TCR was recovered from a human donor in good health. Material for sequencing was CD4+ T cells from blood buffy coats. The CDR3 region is CAWTALERNTIYF. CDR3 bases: TGTGCCTGGACGGCCTTGGAGCGAAACACCATATATTTT.